This T cell receptor beta chain originates from a study of a mutant IDH1 vaccine in newly diagnosed glioma. Study-level background: The patients were given eight vaccinations, one each in weeks 1, 3, 5, 7, 11, 15, 19 and 23. Initiation of the vaccine course occurred 4-6 weeks after radiotherapy alone, or alongside temozolomide cycles.

Points on this clone: Its antigen is as yet unknown.

Profiled with immunoSEQ multiplex PCR; TCRdb holds only in-frame clones, not every one. The profile shows about 54,000 clones, approximately 82% of them singletons. Time point: week 5, during vaccination. Topical imiquimod was applied with each vaccine dose, which held 300 ug of mutant IDH1 20-mer peptide. CDR3 size: 21 residues. The germline V and J ends were trimmed by 6 bases and 5 bases, with 37 bases remaining between them. The germline V gene encodes CDR1 MGHRA and CDR2 YSYEKL. The starting material was PBMCs, obtained from a glioma patient whose treatment included an IDH1 peptide vaccine. The chain couples TRBV4-1 to TRBJ2-5; no reliable D call. This sequence was found in a man aged 25-45 years with glioma. CDR3 sequence reads: CASSHPPPTKTRSREHETQYF. The CDR3 DNA follows: TGCGCCAGCAGTCACCCTCCCCCCACAAAGACACGCTCTAGGGAACATGAGACCCAGTACTTC.